This T cell receptor (beta chain) was found in a study of blood T cell repertoires in COVID-19. Study overall: Spain, Italy and the United States supplied samples that represented acute and convalescent COVID-19. The analysed material was cDNA or gDNA that came from T cells, B-cell-depleted T cells, or PBMCs.

The CDR3 spans 17 residues. V shed 3 bases and J 5 bases; nucleotides not matched to a gene: 8. The germline V gene encodes CDR1 MDHEN and CDR2 SYDVKM. This clone appeared once. Original analysis: For nucleated cells, counts were estimated from reference gene primer amplification. Sequenced by immunoSEQ multiplex PCR; TCRdb stores in-frame clones only, minus some. V and J calls and clone size are those listed in that table; D and trimming were worked out from the DNA. The sample consists of under 100,000 clones, 80% to 90% of them appearing once. What was sequenced was peripheral blood. The source of this sequence is a man aged 45 to 65 with acute or convalescent COVID-19. The V and J genes are TRBV28 and TRBJ1-5, with 12 nucleotides matching TRBD1. The CDR3 sequence: CASSLAPGQGAYQPQHF. The CDR3 nucleotides are TGTGCCAGCAGTTTGGCCCCGGGACAGGGGGCTTATCAGCCCCAGCATTTT.